These 22 T cell receptor beta chains originate from one sample sequenced in a study of shared clonotypes between healthy human individuals. TCRdb's copy holds only in-frame clones and misses some; the assay was immunoSEQ multiplex PCR. Of millions of clones detected, approximately 94% appear once; the ten largest clones hold 1.5% to 2%. CD45RO-negative, CCR7-positively selected cells formed the naive CD8 fraction, excluding terminally differentiated effector memory CD45RA+ cells. The sequencing input was naive CD8+ T cells from PBMCs. The receptors originated from a man aged 18 to 35 in good health. Some clones in this sample may be carry-over from other donors' samples.

This clone was detected only a few times. This chain links TRBV7-2 with TRBJ2-7, with TRBD2 identical over 7 bases. The CDR3 is 13 amino acids. V lost 7 bases, J lost 5 bases, and 8 bases stayed unmatched. Germline V gives CDR1 SGHTA, CDR2 FQGNSA. The CDR3 reads CASTGGLVDEQYF. The CDR3 nucleotides read TGTGCCAGCACAGGCGGACTAGTCGACGAGCAGTACTTC.

The chain recombines TRBV28 with TRBJ1-1, with a weak D call TRBD1 (6 bases). Per the germline V gene, CDR1 is MDHEN and CDR2 is SYDVKM. The CDR3 is 15 residues long. V lost 6 bases and J 1 base, leaving 15 bases between the germline ends. The CDR3 spells CASRGLGQENTEAFF. In DNA, the CDR3 is TGTGCCAGCAGAGGCCTGGGACAAGAGAACACTGAAGCTTTCTTT.

This clone was observed a handful of times. The rearrangement joins TRBV13 to TRBJ1-1, with 7 bases aligning to TRBD1. Germline loops: CDR1 PRHDT, CDR2 FYEKMQ (reference sequence). This CDR3 spans 14 amino acids. V lost 5 bases, J lost 4 bases, and 7 bases stayed unmatched. This chain's CDR3 is CASSPKTGRTEAFF. The CDR3 DNA follows: TGTGCCAGCAGCCCCAAGACAGGGCGCACTGAAGCTTTCTTT.

V gene TRBV5-6 combines with J gene TRBJ2-2; D unresolved. Trimming shortened V by 0 bases and J by 6 bases, and 9 bases separated the two germline ends. Per germline, CDR1 SGHDT and CDR2 YYEEEE. The CDR3 is 14 amino acids. CDR3 bases: TGTGCCAGCAGCTTGGGGGTGGGTCCCGGGGAGCTGTTTTTT. This codes for CASSLGVGPGELFF.

The V and J genes are TRBV5-6 and TRBJ1-5; D call uncertain. Germline V gene sequence: CDR1 SGHDT, CDR2 YYEEEE. This CDR3 has 12 amino acids. The V gene lost 4 bases and the J gene lost 3 bases, with 5 bases spanning the gap. The DNA of the CDR3 is TGTGCCAGCAGCGGGAACAATCAGCCCCAGCATTTT. Translation gives CASSGNNQPQHF.

This chain joins TRBV5-1 and TRBJ2-3; 7 nucleotides match TRBD2. The CDR3 length is 14 residues. The germline gives CDR1 SGHRS, CDR2 YFSETQ. The ends lost 8 bases at V and 2 bases at J; junction bases unmatched: 8. CDR3 loop: CASHWGGPTDTQYF. CDR3 DNA sequence: TGCGCCAGTCACTGGGGGGGTCCCACAGATACGCAGTATTTT.

The table lists this clone with a count of one. This chain joins TRBV19 and TRBJ1-1; D uncertain. This CDR3 comprises 14 residues. Germline values: CDR1 LNHDA, CDR2 SQIVND (reference sequence). The germline V and J ends were trimmed by 5 bases and 5 bases, with 15 bases remaining between them. CDR3 DNA: TGTGCCAGTAGTTTTGCGGTTGAAGGTACTGAAGCTTTCTTT. Protein sequence: CASSFAVEGTEAFF.

This clone is a singleton in its sample. J is TRBJ2-3 and V is TRBV27, with TRBD2 matching 14 bases. The V segment lost 4 bases and the J segment 2 bases; nucleotides outside the gene matches: 5. Germline assignment: CDR1 MNHEY and CDR2 SMNVEV (reference sequence). The CDR3 covers 17 residues. In DNA, the CDR3 is TGTGCCAGCAGTTACCGACTAGCGGGAGGGCCCACAGATACGCAGTATTTT. Translation gives CASSYRLAGGPTDTQYF.

The rearrangement uses TRBV29-1 and TRBJ1-1, with D maybe TRBD1 (5 bases). The CDR3 has 13 amino acids. Germline V CDR1 and CDR2: SQVTM, ANQGSEA. V lost 2 bases to trimming and J lost 1 base, with 8 bases between them. In DNA, the CDR3 is TGCAGCGTTGAATGGGGGGGGAACACTGAAGCTTTCTTT. Residues: CSVEWGGNTEAFF.

The chain joins TRBV18 to TRBJ2-3; D gene uncertain. This CDR3 has 12 residues. Between the trimmed V and J ends, which lost 3 bases and 2 bases, there was a span of 3 bases. The germline gives CDR1 KGHSH, CDR2 LQKENI. CDR3 sequence reads: CASSPYTDTQYF. The CDR3 DNA is TGTGCCAGCTCACCCTACACAGATACGCAGTATTTT.

Of note for this clone: One end of the junction does not line up with germline, which may come from a read error. The chain links TRBV7-9 to TRBJ1-2; D gene unclear. Germline assignment: CDR1 SEHNR and CDR2 FQNEAQ (reference sequence). CDR3 size: 11 residues. For the CDR3, the DNA is TGTGCCAGCAGCTTAGGGACGGAGTCCTACTTC. Encoded protein: CASSLGTESYF.

The gene calls are TRBV4-3 and TRBJ2-5; TRBD2 matches 14 bases. J lost 7 bases, V lost 8 bases, and 18 bases had no gene match. This CDR3 is built from 18 residues. Germline V CDR1 and CDR2: LGHNA, YSLEER. The CDR3 nucleotides read TGCGCCAGCGCGACCGGGACTAGCGGGAGTATAATCCGGGGGACCCAGTACTTC. It codes for CASATGTSGSIIRGTQYF.

The V call is TRBV6-6, the J call TRBJ2-7, with D perhaps matching TRBD1 or TRBD2 (5 bases each). Germline V gene sequence: CDR1 MNHNY, CDR2 SVGAGI (reference sequence). V was pared by 5 bases and J by 2 bases, with 13 bases between. CDR3 length: 14 residues. The CDR3 bases are TGTGCCAGCAGTCACCGGGACGGCCCCTACGAGCAGTACTTC. Amino acids: CASSHRDGPYEQYF.

The chain combines TRBV7-2 with TRBJ2-3; no clear D. This CDR3 is built from 15 residues. Germline values: CDR1 SGHTA, CDR2 FQGNSA. Deletions cut 4 bases from V and 0 bases from J, with 11 bases between. The CDR3 sequence: CASSSVGRSTDTQYF. In DNA, the CDR3 is TGTGCCAGCAGCTCCGTAGGACGTAGCACAGATACGCAGTATTTT.

This chain uses TRBV2 with TRBJ2-1; no clear D. The CDR3 contains 13 residues. Germline CDR1 SNHLY, CDR2 FYNNEI. V was clipped by 5 bases and J by 2 bases, with 7 bases between them. The CDR3 region is CASSRLAYNEQFF. As DNA, the CDR3 is TGTGCCAGCAGTAGGCTGGCCTACAATGAGCAGTTCTTC.

The V and J genes are TRBV27 and TRBJ1-2; the D gene is possibly TRBD1 (6 bases). Germline V gene data show CDR1 as MNHEY and CDR2 as SMNVEV (reference sequence). The CDR3 spans 15 residues. Trimming cost V 5 bases and J 3 bases, with 16 bases left between them. DNA for the CDR3: TGTGCCAGCAGTACCTACCGGACAGATGACTATGGCTACACCTTC. It is translated as CASSTYRTDDYGYTF.

The rearrangement joins TRBV2 to TRBJ1-3, with D unclear. This CDR3 is built from 14 residues. With 1 base removed from V and 0 bases from J, the gap between germline ends came to 4 bases. In germline, CDR1 is SNHLY, CDR2 FYNNEI. CDR3 DNA: TGTGCCAGCAGTGAAGTGGGCTCTGGAAACACCATATATTTT. Its protein product is CASSEVGSGNTIYF.

The chain employs TRBV28 and TRBJ2-7; 13 bases align to TRBD2. Germline CDR1 reads MDHEN; CDR2 reads SYDVKM. CDR3 length equals 16 residues. Unmatched junction bases numbered 9, after V lost 5 bases and J lost 5 bases. The CDR3 region is CASSPGMGLAGNEQYF. Here the CDR3 DNA reads TGTGCCAGCAGTCCCGGAATGGGACTAGCGGGAAACGAGCAGTACTTC.

This clone has a single count. The J gene is TRBJ2-3, the V gene TRBV6-5; TRBD2 is a possible D gene (5 bases). CDR1 is MNHEY and CDR2 is SVGAGI in the germline V gene. V lost 5 bases and J lost 0, with 12 bases in between. The length of the CDR3 is 15 residues. The CDR3 here is CASSKEGGSTDTQYF. In DNA, the CDR3 is TGTGCCAGCAGTAAAGAGGGCGGTAGCACAGATACGCAGTATTTT.

V gene TRBV27 combines with J gene TRBJ2-3, with 7 bases identical to TRBD2. Germline V gives CDR1 MNHEY, CDR2 SMNVEV (reference sequence). The CDR3 is made up of 16 amino acids. The V and J ends lost 5 bases and 5 bases, in that order; junction bases with no gene match: 13. Written as DNA, the CDR3 is TGTGCCAGCAGTCCACTGAAGGGAGGGCCAGGAGATACGCAGTATTTT. Its translation is CASSPLKGGPGDTQYF.

The chain is built from TRBV29-1 and TRBJ2-1, with D unclear. The germline CDR1 and CDR2 sequences are SQVTM and ANQGSEA. Trimming stripped 5 bases from V and 3 bases from J, with 23 bases between. There are 17 residues in the CDR3. The CDR3 loop is CSVRPPVLSSFYNEQFF. DNA for the CDR3: TGCAGCGTTCGCCCACCTGTTTTAAGCAGCTTCTACAATGAGCAGTTCTTC.

The chain employs TRBV9 and TRBJ2-3; 15 bases match TRBD2. The CDR3 length is 18 residues. Germline loops: CDR1 SGDLS, CDR2 YYNGEE. J gave up 4 bases and V 3 bases, and 9 bases lay outside the gene matches. CDR3 sequence (DNA): TGTGCCAGCAGCGGCCCGGGACTAGCGGGAGGATCGGCAGATACGCAGTATTTT. Translation: CASSGPGLAGGSADTQYF.